These 10 T cell receptor beta chains came from one sample sequenced in a study of blood T cells in healthy people across ages. Alongside a J-beta primer mix, a sample-barcoded 5' primer served in a second PCR lasting about 7 to 11 cycles. TCRdb re-analysed the 5' RACE reads in MiXCR, keeping a single row per CDR3 protein. The sample records fewer than 950,000 distinct CDR3 sequences, 35% to 40% being singletons. The sample taken for sequencing was blood. The receptors originated from a man younger than 35 in good health.

This clonotype came up many times. The V and J genes are TRBV5-5 and TRBJ1-4, with D perhaps matching TRBD1 (6 bases). V lost 1 base to trimming and J lost 5 bases, with 9 bases between them. This CDR3 comprises 14 residues. Germline assignment: CDR1 SGHKS and CDR2 YYEKEE (reference sequence). The CDR3 coding sequence is TGTGCCAGCAGCTTGCGGACAGTCAATGAAAAACTGTTTTTT. This codes for CASSLRTVNEKLFF.

This clonotype was recorded at least ten times. This rearrangement joins TRBV5-1 to TRBJ1-2; TRBD1 matches at 7 bases. The germline gives CDR1 SGHRS, CDR2 YFSETQ. CDR3 length: 13 residues. Trimming cost V 4 bases and J 3 bases; bases outside gene matches: 3. CDR3: CASSVDRDYGYTF. The CDR3 nucleotides read TGCGCCAGCAGCGTTGACAGGGACTATGGCTACACCTTC.

The V call is TRBV6-2 or TRBV6-3, the J call TRBJ2-2, with 9 bases aligning to TRBD2. J gave up 7 bases and V 2 bases, and 5 bases lay outside the gene matches. The germline CDR1 and CDR2 sequences are MNHEY and SVGEGT. There are 15 residues in the CDR3. CDR3 nucleotides: TGTGCCAGCAGTTACAGGACTAGCGACGGCGGGGAGCTGTTTTTT. Encoded protein: CASSYRTSDGGELFF.

This clonotype was counted a few times. This chain uses TRBV6-4 with TRBJ1-6; D not certain. Trimming took 0 bases from V and 5 from J, leaving 5 bases between them. CDR1 is MRHNA and CDR2 is SNTAGT in the germline V gene. The CDR3 sequence is 14 residues long. DNA of the CDR3: TGTGCCAGCAGTGACTCGAGTCATAATTCACCCCTCCACTTT. It encodes CASSDSSHNSPLHF.

This clonotype came up a few times. This chain joins TRBV2 and TRBJ2-2; D is unclear. Deletions cut 4 bases from V and 0 bases from J, with 9 bases between. This CDR3 has 15 residues. Germline loops: CDR1 SNHLY, CDR2 FYNNEI. In DNA form, the CDR3 reads TGTGCCAGCAGTGGTGTGAGACCGAACACCGGGGAGCTGTTTTTT. Its translation: CASSGVRPNTGELFF.

In this sample, this clonotype turned up many times. This chain's CDR3 is CASSPLTVETQYF. CDR3 coding DNA: TGTGCCAGCAGCCCCTTGACCGTTGAGACCCAGTACTTC. The chain has TRBV7-2 and TRBJ2-5; the D is unclear. Trimming left V 5 bases short and J 5 bases short, with 12 bases between. This CDR3 has 13 amino acids. The germline CDR1 and CDR2 sequences are SGHTA and FQGNSA.

The chain links TRBV5-1 to TRBJ2-1; D unresolved. The CDR3 contains 15 residues. Trimming pared 1 base from V and 9 bases from J, leaving 17 bases between. In germline, CDR1 is SGHRS, CDR2 YFSETQ. CDR3 DNA: TGCGCCAGCAGCTTGAGACCGACAATAGAGTTTGAGCAGTTCTTC. Translation: CASSLRPTIEFEQFF.

CDR3 loop: CASSLTSGGLWGNEQFF. In DNA form, the CDR3 reads TGTGCCAGCAGTCTCACTAGCGGGGGACTTTGGGGGAATGAGCAGTTCTTC. The chain has TRBV12-3 or TRBV12-4 and TRBJ2-1; 11 nucleotides line up with TRBD2. This CDR3 spans 17 amino acids. Losses at the gene ends were 5 bases for V and 7 bases for J; bases not matched to a gene: 13.

This clonotype was observed at least ten times. This sequence joins TRBV5-1 and TRBJ1-1; possible D gene TRBD1, 5 bases. The CDR3 runs 15 residues. Per germline, CDR1 SGHRS and CDR2 YFSETQ. The ends were cut back, 4 bases at V and 5 bases at J, with 18 bases in the middle. CDR3 amino acids: CASSKSTARGTEAFF. The DNA for the CDR3 is TGCGCCAGCAGCAAAAGTACAGCCCGGGGGACTGAAGCTTTCTTT. Looking up the rest from reference TRBV5-1 and TRBJ1-1 gives the full variable domain: KAGVTQTPRYLIKTRGQQVTLSCSPISGHRSVSWYQQTPGQGLQFLFEYFSETQRNKGNFPGRFSGRQFSNSRSEMNVSTLELGDSALYLCASSKSTARGTEAFFGQGTRLTVV.

This clonotype was picked up a small number of times. The V gene is TRBV4-2, the J gene TRBJ1-2, with 8 bases fitting TRBD1. Germline assignment: CDR1 LGHNA and CDR2 YNFKEQ. The CDR3 has 17 residues. Trimming at V came to 2 bases and at J to 5 bases, leaving 13 bases not matched to a gene. The CDR3 sequence: CASSQRLKQGELYGYTF. In DNA, the CDR3 is TGTGCCAGCAGCCAACGTTTAAAACAGGGGGAACTTTATGGCTACACCTTC.